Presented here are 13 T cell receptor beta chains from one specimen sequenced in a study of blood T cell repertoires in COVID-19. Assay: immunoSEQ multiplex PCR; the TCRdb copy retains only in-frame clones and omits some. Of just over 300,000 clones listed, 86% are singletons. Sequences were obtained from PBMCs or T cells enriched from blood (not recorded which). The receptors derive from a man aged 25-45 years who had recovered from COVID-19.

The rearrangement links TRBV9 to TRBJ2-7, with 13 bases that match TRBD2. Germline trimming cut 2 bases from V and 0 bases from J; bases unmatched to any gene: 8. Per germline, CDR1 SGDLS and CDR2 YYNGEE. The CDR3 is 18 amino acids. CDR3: CASSVGLAGAPDSYEQYF. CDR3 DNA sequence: TGTGCCAGCAGCGTCGGACTAGCGGGGGCCCCTGACTCCTACGAGCAGTACTTC.

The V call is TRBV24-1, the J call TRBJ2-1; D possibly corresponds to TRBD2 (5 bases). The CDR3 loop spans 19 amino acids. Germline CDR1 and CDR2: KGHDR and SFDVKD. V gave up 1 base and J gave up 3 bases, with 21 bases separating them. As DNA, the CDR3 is TGTGCCACCAGTGATTTAGAATTGGGGAGTCTCACCTACTACAATGAGCAGTTCTTC. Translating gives CATSDLELGSLTYYNEQFF.

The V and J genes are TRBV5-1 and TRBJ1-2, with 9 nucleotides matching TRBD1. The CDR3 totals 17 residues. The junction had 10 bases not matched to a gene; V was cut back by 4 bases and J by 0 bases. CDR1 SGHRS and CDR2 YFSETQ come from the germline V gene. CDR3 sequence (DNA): TGCGCCAGCAGCCTGTGGACAGGGGCGATCGCTAACTATGGCTACACCTTC. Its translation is CASSLWTGAIANYGYTF.

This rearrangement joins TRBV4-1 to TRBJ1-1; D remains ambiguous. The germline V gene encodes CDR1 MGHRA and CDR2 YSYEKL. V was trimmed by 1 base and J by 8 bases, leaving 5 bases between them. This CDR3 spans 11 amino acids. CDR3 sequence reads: CASSQGGEAFF. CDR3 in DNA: TGCGCCAGCAGCCAAGGCGGCGAAGCTTTCTTT.

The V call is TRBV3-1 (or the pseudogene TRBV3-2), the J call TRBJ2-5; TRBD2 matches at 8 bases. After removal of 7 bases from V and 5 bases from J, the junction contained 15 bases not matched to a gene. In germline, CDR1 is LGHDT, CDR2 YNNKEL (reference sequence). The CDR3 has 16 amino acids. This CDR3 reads CASKDVTGRAWETQYF. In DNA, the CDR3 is TGTGCCAGCAAGGACGTGACCGGGAGGGCCTGGGAGACCCAGTACTTC.

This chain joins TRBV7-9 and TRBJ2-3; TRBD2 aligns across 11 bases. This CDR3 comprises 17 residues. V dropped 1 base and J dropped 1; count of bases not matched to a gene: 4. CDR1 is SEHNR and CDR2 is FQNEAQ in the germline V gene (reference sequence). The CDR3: CASSLGLAGGRTDTQYF. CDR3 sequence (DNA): TGTGCCAGCAGCTTAGGGCTAGCGGGAGGCCGCACAGATACGCAGTATTTT.

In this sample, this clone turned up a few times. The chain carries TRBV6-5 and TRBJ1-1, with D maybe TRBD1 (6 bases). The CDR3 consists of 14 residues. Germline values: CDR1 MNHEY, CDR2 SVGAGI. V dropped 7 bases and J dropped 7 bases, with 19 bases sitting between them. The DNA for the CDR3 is TGTGCCAGCACGAAAGGGGGTGTGGCAGTTGAAGCTTTCTTT. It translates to CASTKGGVAVEAFF.

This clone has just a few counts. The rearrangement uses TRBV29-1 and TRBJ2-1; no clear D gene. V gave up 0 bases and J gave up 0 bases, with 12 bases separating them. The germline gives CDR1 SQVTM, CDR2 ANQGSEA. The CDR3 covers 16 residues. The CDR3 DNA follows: TGCAGCGTTGAAGACCGAGGTCGGAGCTCCTACAATGAGCAGTTCTTC. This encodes CSVEDRGRSSYNEQFF.

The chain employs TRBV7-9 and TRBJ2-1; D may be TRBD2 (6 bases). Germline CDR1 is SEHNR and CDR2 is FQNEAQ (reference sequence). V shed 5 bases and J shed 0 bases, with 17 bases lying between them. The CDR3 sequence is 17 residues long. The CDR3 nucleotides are TGTGCCAGCAGCACGGGCTTGGGGCGGGGCTCCTACAATGAGCAGTTCTTC. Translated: CASSTGLGRGSYNEQFF.

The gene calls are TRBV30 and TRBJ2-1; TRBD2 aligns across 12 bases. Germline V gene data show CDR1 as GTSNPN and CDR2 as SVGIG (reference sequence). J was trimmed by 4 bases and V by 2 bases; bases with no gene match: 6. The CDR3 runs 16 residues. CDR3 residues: CAWSSKGLAGYNEQFF. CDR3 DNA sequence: TGTGCCTGGAGTTCCAAGGGACTAGCGGGTTACAATGAGCAGTTCTTC.

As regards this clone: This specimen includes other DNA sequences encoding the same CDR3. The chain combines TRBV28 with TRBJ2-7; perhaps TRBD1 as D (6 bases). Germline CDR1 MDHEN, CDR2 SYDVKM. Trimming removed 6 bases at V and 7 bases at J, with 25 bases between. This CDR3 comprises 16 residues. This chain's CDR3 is CASSSTRWDTGGEQYF. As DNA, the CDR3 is TGTGCCAGCAGCTCAACCCGCTGGGACACTGGGGGTGAGCAGTACTTC. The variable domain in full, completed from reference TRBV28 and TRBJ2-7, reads DVKVTQSSRYLVKRTGEKVFLECVQDMDHENMFWYRQDPGLGLRLIYFSYDVKMKEKGDIPEGYSVSREKKERFSLILESASTNQTSMYLCASSSTRWDTGGEQYFGPGTRLTVT.

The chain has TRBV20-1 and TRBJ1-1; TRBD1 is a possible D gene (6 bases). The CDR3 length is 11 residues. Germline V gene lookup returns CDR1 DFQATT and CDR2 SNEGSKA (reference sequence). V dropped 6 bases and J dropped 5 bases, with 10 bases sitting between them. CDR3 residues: CSARTETEAFF. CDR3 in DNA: TGCAGTGCCAGGACAGAAACTGAAGCTTTCTTT.

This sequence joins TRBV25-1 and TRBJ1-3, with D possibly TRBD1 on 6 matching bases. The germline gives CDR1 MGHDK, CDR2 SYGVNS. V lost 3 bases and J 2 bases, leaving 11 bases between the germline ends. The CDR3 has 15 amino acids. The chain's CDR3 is CASSDPGTTGNTIYF. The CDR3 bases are TGTGCCAGCAGTGACCCTGGGACAACTGGAAACACCATATATTTT.